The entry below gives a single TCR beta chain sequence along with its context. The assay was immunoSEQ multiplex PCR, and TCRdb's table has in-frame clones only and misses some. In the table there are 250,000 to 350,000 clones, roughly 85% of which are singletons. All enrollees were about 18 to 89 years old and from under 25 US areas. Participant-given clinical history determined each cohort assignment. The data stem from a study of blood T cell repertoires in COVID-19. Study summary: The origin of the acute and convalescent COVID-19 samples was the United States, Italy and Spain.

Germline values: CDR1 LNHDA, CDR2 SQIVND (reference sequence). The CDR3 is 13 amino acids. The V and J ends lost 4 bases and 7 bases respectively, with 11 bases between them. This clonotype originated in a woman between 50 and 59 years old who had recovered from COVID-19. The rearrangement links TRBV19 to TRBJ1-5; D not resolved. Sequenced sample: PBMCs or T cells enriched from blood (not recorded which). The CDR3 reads CASSTSSTQPQHF. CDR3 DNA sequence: TGTGCCAGTAGTACTTCGAGTACCCAGCCCCAGCATTTT.